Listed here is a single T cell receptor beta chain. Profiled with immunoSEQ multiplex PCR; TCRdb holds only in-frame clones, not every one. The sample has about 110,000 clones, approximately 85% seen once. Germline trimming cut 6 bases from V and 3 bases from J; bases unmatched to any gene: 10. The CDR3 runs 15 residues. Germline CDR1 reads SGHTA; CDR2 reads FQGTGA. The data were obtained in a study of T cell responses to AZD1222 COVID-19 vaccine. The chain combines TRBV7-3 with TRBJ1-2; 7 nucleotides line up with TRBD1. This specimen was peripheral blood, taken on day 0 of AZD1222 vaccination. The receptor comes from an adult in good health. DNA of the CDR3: TGTGCCAGCAGTTCCTCGGGACAGATTGACTATGGCTACACCTTC. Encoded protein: CASSSSGQIDYGYTF.